The TCR beta chain under discussion was sequenced for a study of blood T cell repertoires in COVID-19. This table comes from immunoSEQ multiplex PCR, and its TCRdb copy is limited to in-frame clones, with some not included. The sample has roughly 250,000 clones, approximately 83% seen once. The specimen sequenced was PBMCs or T cells enriched from blood (not recorded which). The receptor was derived from a young woman who had recovered from COVID-19.

This CDR3 is CASLTGTDNTGELFF. The CDR3 region has the DNA TGTGCCAGCCTAACAGGGACAGATAACACCGGGGAGCTGTTTTTT. The chain carries TRBV28 and TRBJ2-2, with 7 bases fitting TRBD1. The CDR3 totals 15 residues. Trimming at V came to 8 bases and at J to 2 bases, leaving 8 bases not matched to a gene. Germline CDR1 and CDR2: MDHEN and SYDVKM.